These T cell receptor beta chains were read from a single sample in a study of cytomegalovirus exposure and HLA in healthy donors. Method: immunoSEQ multiplex PCR; TCRdb's copy keeps in-frame clones and lacks some. The table lists about 170,000 clones, approximately 85% of them singletons. The sequencing input was PBMCs. The receptor set was obtained from a man aged 18 to 30 in good health and CMV-seropositive. Both conserved end residues are trimmed from each CDR3. The D gene is left open where the match is weak.

TRBD1,TRBJ2-5,TRBV15,ATSRDLPGTVQETQY
-,TRBJ1-3,TRBV29-1,SVEGEVFAGNTIY
TRBD1,TRBJ1-2,TRBV30,AWSRDRDYGYT
-,TRBJ1-6,TRBV18,ASSPIQGPNSPLH
-,TRBJ1-1,TRBV2,ASSDWPRGEAF
TRBD2,TRBJ2-3,TRBV9,ASSYRTSGGSDTQY
TRBD1,TRBJ1-3,TRBV6-6,ASSWGQGDGNTIY
-,TRBJ1-2,TRBV2,ASTSEYGYT
TRBD1,TRBJ1-1,TRBV10-3,AISGFQGDLAF
-,TRBJ1-5,TRBV7-2,ASSLVSNQPQH
TRBD2,TRBJ2-3,TRBV9,ASRASGLTDTQY
TRBD1,TRBJ1-1,TRBV27,ASSPDRLMNTEAF
TRBD1,TRBJ2-1,TRBV6-5,ASSRTGNSYNEQF
-,TRBJ1-3,TRBV5-4,ASSEDPQAHSGNTIY
TRBD1,TRBJ1-1,TRBV7-2,ASSYGTGHTEAF
TRBD2,TRBJ2-2,TRBV12-5,ASGLLAGEGPGELF
TRBD1,TRBJ1-2,TRBV14,ASSPDRAYGYT